This is a list of T cell receptor beta chains from one sample in a study of T-cell memory formation after mild COVID-19. In TCRdb, the 5' RACE reads were re-called with MiXCR into one record per CDR3 protein. Seen here are around 370,000 distinct CDR3 sequences, more than 20% observed once, and the top ten hold around 12%. Material for sequencing was PBMCs or a T cell subset sorted from them (not recorded which). The receptors here all came from an adult woman who had mild COVID-19 (a few samples of this study predate the infection). Cell type and time point are not known. CDR3s include the opening cysteine and the closing phenylalanine or tryptophan. The D gene is left open where the match is weak. Clone size is given for some rows only: seen once, a few or many times, or a class if the clone is expanded.

v_gene: TRBV12-3/TRBV12-4
abundance: few
j_gene: TRBJ1-5
d_gene: -
CDR3nt: TGTGCCAGCAGCGGGGGCGGGGGGGTTCAGCCCCAGCATTTT
CDR3aa: CASSGGGGVQPQHF

v_gene: TRBV6-5
abundance: -
j_gene: TRBJ2-7
d_gene: -
CDR3nt: TGTGCCAGCAGTTACTCGCGGTCCAGCGGACCCTACGAGCAGTACTTC
CDR3aa: CASSYSRSSGPYEQYF

v_gene: TRBV5-1
abundance: few
j_gene: TRBJ2-1
d_gene: -
CDR3nt: TGCGCCAGCAGCTTAGGGGTAGCGGACTACAATGAGCAGTTCTTC
CDR3aa: CASSLGVADYNEQFF

v_gene: TRBV2
abundance: few
j_gene: TRBJ2-1
d_gene: TRBD2
CDR3nt: TGTGCCAGCGGAACGGGACTAGGCAATGAGCAGTTCTTC
CDR3aa: CASGTGLGNEQFF

v_gene: TRBV5-6
abundance: -
j_gene: TRBJ2-1
d_gene: TRBD2
CDR3nt: TGTGCCAGCAGCCTACGTAGCGGGGGAGGATACAATGAGCAGTTCTTC
CDR3aa: CASSLRSGGGYNEQFF

v_gene: TRBV4-1
abundance: -
j_gene: TRBJ1-5
d_gene: -
CDR3nt: TGCGCCAGCAGCCAAGCCACCGGGACACAATATGCCCAGCATTTT
CDR3aa: CASSQATGTQYAQHF

v_gene: TRBV29-1
abundance: -
j_gene: TRBJ1-4
d_gene: TRBD1
CDR3nt: TGCAGCGTTTCAGGGGGCGAGGCTAATGAAAAACTGTTTTTT
CDR3aa: CSVSGGEANEKLFF

v_gene: TRBV10-3
abundance: -
j_gene: TRBJ1-3
d_gene: -
CDR3nt: TGTGCCATCAGTGTTGGCTCCTCTGGAAACACCATATATTTT
CDR3aa: CAISVGSSGNTIYF

v_gene: TRBV19
abundance: few
j_gene: TRBJ1-5
d_gene: -
CDR3nt: TGTGCCAGTTCCACCGCGGGCTTTACCTCAAGGCCCCAGCATTTT
CDR3aa: CASSTAGFTSRPQHF

v_gene: TRBV7-2
abundance: -
j_gene: TRBJ2-5
d_gene: -
CDR3nt: TGTGCCAGCAGCTTGGGGGGTATTTCGGAGACCCAGTACTTC
CDR3aa: CASSLGGISETQYF

v_gene: TRBV20-1
abundance: -
j_gene: TRBJ1-2
d_gene: TRBD1
CDR3nt: TGCAGTGCTAGAGATCGACAGGGGACCCCCTATGGCTACACCTTC
CDR3aa: CSARDRQGTPYGYTF

v_gene: TRBV5-1
abundance: many
j_gene: TRBJ2-1
d_gene: -
CDR3nt: TGCGCCAGCAGCTTCGGGGGAGGCACCGACAATGAGCAGTTCTTC
CDR3aa: CASSFGGGTDNEQFF

v_gene: TRBV4-2
abundance: -
j_gene: TRBJ2-7
d_gene: -
CDR3nt: TGTGCCAGCAGCCAAAGGGGCGGGGCCTACGAGCAGTACTTC
CDR3aa: CASSQRGGAYEQYF

v_gene: TRBV4-1
abundance: -
j_gene: TRBJ2-1
d_gene: TRBD2
CDR3nt: TGCGCCAGCAGATTGAGGACTAGCGACAATGAGCAGTTCTTC
CDR3aa: CASRLRTSDNEQFF

v_gene: TRBV20-1
abundance: few
j_gene: TRBJ2-7
d_gene: -
CDR3nt: TGCAGTGCTAGAGTCGGTGGGGTGGGATCTGGTGTGCAGTACTTC
CDR3aa: CSARVGGVGSGVQYF

v_gene: TRBV27
abundance: few
j_gene: TRBJ2-7
d_gene: TRBD2
CDR3nt: TGTGCCAGCAGTCCCGGGACTAGCGGGAGAGGTGAGCAGTACTTC
CDR3aa: CASSPGTSGRGEQYF

v_gene: TRBV7-9
abundance: once
j_gene: TRBJ2-5
d_gene: TRBD1
CDR3nt: TGTGCCAGCAGCGGTCAACAGGGGACCGCAGGGACCCAGTACTTC
CDR3aa: CASSGQQGTAGTQYF

v_gene: TRBV6-5
abundance: -
j_gene: TRBJ2-5
d_gene: -
CDR3nt: TGTGCCAGCAGCCCCCGTCGGATGACACAAGAGACCCAGTACTTC
CDR3aa: CASSPRRMTQETQYF

v_gene: TRBV7-2
abundance: -
j_gene: TRBJ2-1
d_gene: -
CDR3nt: TGTGCCAGCAGCTTTTCGGGGAATGAGCAGTTCTTC
CDR3aa: CASSFSGNEQFF

v_gene: TRBV7-2
abundance: -
j_gene: TRBJ2-1
d_gene: -
CDR3nt: TGTGCCAGCAGCCGAAGCGAACACAATGAGCAGTTCTTC
CDR3aa: CASSRSEHNEQFF

v_gene: TRBV7-3
abundance: few
j_gene: TRBJ1-1
d_gene: -
CDR3nt: TGTGCCAGCAGCAGATCCCACATGAACACTGAAGCTTTCTTT
CDR3aa: CASSRSHMNTEAFF

v_gene: TRBV12-5
abundance: many
j_gene: TRBJ2-1
d_gene: TRBD2
CDR3nt: TGTGCTAGTGGTAGCGGGGGGGCTTTTGAGCAGTTCTTC
CDR3aa: CASGSGGAFEQFF

v_gene: TRBV6-5
abundance: few
j_gene: TRBJ2-7
d_gene: -
CDR3nt: TGTGCCAGCAGTTATACGGGGACCGGCGAGCAGTACTTC
CDR3aa: CASSYTGTGEQYF

v_gene: TRBV6-5
abundance: -
j_gene: TRBJ1-1
d_gene: TRBD1
CDR3nt: TGTGCCAGCAGTTACACAATGACAGGGTCGCTCTACACTGAAGCTTTCTTT
CDR3aa: CASSYTMTGSLYTEAFF

v_gene: TRBV7-9
abundance: -
j_gene: TRBJ2-1
d_gene: TRBD2
CDR3nt: TGTGCCAGCAGCCCTAGCGGGAGCTATGAGCAGTTCTTC
CDR3aa: CASSPSGSYEQFF

v_gene: TRBV7-3
abundance: few
j_gene: TRBJ2-3
d_gene: -
CDR3nt: TGTGCCAGCAGCTTTCACGCGGCAGATACGCAGTATTTT
CDR3aa: CASSFHAADTQYF

v_gene: TRBV12-3/TRBV12-4
abundance: few
j_gene: TRBJ1-6
d_gene: -
CDR3nt: TGTGCCAGCAGTTTATCCGCAGGCGCCTCACCCCTCCACTTT
CDR3aa: CASSLSAGASPLHF

v_gene: TRBV11-3
abundance: few
j_gene: TRBJ2-1
d_gene: TRBD2
CDR3nt: TGTGCCAGCAGCTTCGGACTAGCGGGACCTATTCGGGGCGATGAGCAGTTCTTC
CDR3aa: CASSFGLAGPIRGDEQFF

v_gene: TRBV11-2
abundance: -
j_gene: TRBJ1-1
d_gene: -
CDR3nt: TGTGCCAGCAGCCCGGGGGCGGGGACCCCCTGTTTCTTT
CDR3aa: CASSPGAGTPCFF

v_gene: TRBV9
abundance: -
j_gene: TRBJ2-3
d_gene: TRBD1
CDR3nt: TGTGCCAGCAGCGGACAGGGCTCCCCGCTTGGAGATACGCAGTATTTT
CDR3aa: CASSGQGSPLGDTQYF

v_gene: TRBV5-8
abundance: -
j_gene: TRBJ1-1
d_gene: -
CDR3nt: TGTGCCAGCAGCCTTTTTGGGTACACTGAAGCTTTCTTT
CDR3aa: CASSLFGYTEAFF

v_gene: TRBV29-1
abundance: -
j_gene: TRBJ2-1
d_gene: -
CDR3nt: TGCAGCGTTTGGGGTGCCCCGGGACTTTCCTACAATGAGCAGTTCTTC
CDR3aa: CSVWGAPGLSYNEQFF

v_gene: TRBV7-9
abundance: -
j_gene: TRBJ2-1
d_gene: TRBD2
CDR3nt: TGTGCCAGCAGCTTTACACGCGGGGGACGCAATGAGCAGTTCTTC
CDR3aa: CASSFTRGGRNEQFF

v_gene: TRBV2
abundance: few
j_gene: TRBJ2-1
d_gene: TRBD1
CDR3nt: TGTGCCAGCAGTGATTGGACAGGGGCCGGGTCAGAGCAGTTCTTC
CDR3aa: CASSDWTGAGSEQFF

v_gene: TRBV27
abundance: few
j_gene: TRBJ1-1
d_gene: -
CDR3nt: TGTGCCAGCAGTTCCGACGACGGACCCTCTGAAGCTTTCTTT
CDR3aa: CASSSDDGPSEAFF

v_gene: TRBV12-3/TRBV12-4
abundance: -
j_gene: TRBJ1-4
d_gene: -
CDR3nt: TGTGCCAGCAGTAGGGGTGGGGATTCATTGGGTGAAAAACTGTTTTTT
CDR3aa: CASSRGGDSLGEKLFF

v_gene: TRBV12-3/TRBV12-4
abundance: -
j_gene: TRBJ1-2
d_gene: -
CDR3nt: TGTGCCAGCAGCCGCGGGGACATAGCTAACTATGGCTACACCTTC
CDR3aa: CASSRGDIANYGYTF

v_gene: TRBV4-1
abundance: -
j_gene: TRBJ1-2
d_gene: -
CDR3nt: TGCGCCAGCAGCCAAGGTCGTCGGGTAGGGAACTATGGCTACACCTTC
CDR3aa: CASSQGRRVGNYGYTF

v_gene: TRBV7-8
abundance: -
j_gene: TRBJ1-5
d_gene: TRBD1
CDR3nt: TGTGCCAGCAGCTTAGAACGCGGGGCACTTAGGACAGGGGGTCAGCCCCAGCATTTT
CDR3aa: CASSLERGALRTGGQPQHF

v_gene: TRBV7-2
abundance: few
j_gene: TRBJ2-5
d_gene: TRBD2
CDR3nt: TGTGCCAGCAGCTTAAGACTAGCGGGAGTAGAAGAGACCCAGTACTTC
CDR3aa: CASSLRLAGVEETQYF

v_gene: TRBV10-3
abundance: -
j_gene: TRBJ1-6
d_gene: -
CDR3nt: TGTGCCATCAGGACGCGGAATTCACCCCTCCACTTT
CDR3aa: CAIRTRNSPLHF

v_gene: TRBV18
abundance: -
j_gene: TRBJ1-2
d_gene: -
CDR3nt: TGTGCCAGCTCAGAAGCAGCTAACTATGGCTACACCTTC
CDR3aa: CASSEAANYGYTF

v_gene: TRBV6-2/TRBV6-3
abundance: few
j_gene: TRBJ2-3
d_gene: TRBD2
CDR3nt: TGTGCCAGCACCGCTAGCGGGAGGGCCCTATGGCAAAAATCAGATACGCAGTATTTT
CDR3aa: CASTASGRALWQKSDTQYF

v_gene: TRBV27
abundance: -
j_gene: TRBJ2-7
d_gene: -
CDR3nt: TGTGCCAGCAGTTTATGGTCCGGGAGTCTCTACGAGCAGTACTTC
CDR3aa: CASSLWSGSLYEQYF

v_gene: TRBV14
abundance: -
j_gene: TRBJ1-2
d_gene: -
CDR3nt: TGTGCCAGCAGCCAAGTCACAGGATCGTTGTATGGCTACACCTTC
CDR3aa: CASSQVTGSLYGYTF

v_gene: TRBV20-1
abundance: -
j_gene: TRBJ1-1
d_gene: -
CDR3nt: TGCAGTGTCGGGTCGCAGGTCACTGAAGCTTTCTTT
CDR3aa: CSVGSQVTEAFF

v_gene: TRBV9
abundance: few
j_gene: TRBJ1-2
d_gene: TRBD1
CDR3nt: TGTGCCAGCAGCGCCGGGACAGCTTATGGCTACACCTTC
CDR3aa: CASSAGTAYGYTF

v_gene: TRBV5-1
abundance: few
j_gene: TRBJ2-7
d_gene: TRBD1
CDR3nt: TGCGCCAGCAGCCCAGTCCAGGGGGTATGGGAGCAGTACTTC
CDR3aa: CASSPVQGVWEQYF

v_gene: TRBV6-2/TRBV6-3
abundance: -
j_gene: TRBJ2-7
d_gene: TRBD1
CDR3nt: TGTGCCAGCTATCCGACCGGGACAGGCCGCTACGAGCAGTACTTC
CDR3aa: CASYPTGTGRYEQYF

v_gene: TRBV20-1
abundance: -
j_gene: TRBJ2-3
d_gene: TRBD2
CDR3nt: TGCAGTGCTAGACGAACGGGAGGGGCAGATACGCAGTATTTT
CDR3aa: CSARRTGGADTQYF

v_gene: TRBV7-9
abundance: -
j_gene: TRBJ2-3
d_gene: TRBD2
CDR3nt: TGTGCCTGGACTAGTTTCACAGATACGCAGTATTTT
CDR3aa: CAWTSFTDTQYF

v_gene: TRBV7-2
abundance: few
j_gene: TRBJ2-2
d_gene: -
CDR3nt: TGTGCCAGCAGATCTCCGGGCCCCACCGGGGAGCTGTTTTTT
CDR3aa: CASRSPGPTGELFF

v_gene: TRBV13
abundance: few
j_gene: TRBJ2-7
d_gene: TRBD1
CDR3nt: TGTGCCAGCAGCGCCCCTCCGGACAGGGCCCCGTTGGACGAGCAGTACTTC
CDR3aa: CASSAPPDRAPLDEQYF

v_gene: TRBV20-1
abundance: few
j_gene: TRBJ2-1
d_gene: TRBD2
CDR3nt: TGCAGTGCTAGAGATCCCGGAGCGGGAGCGCGGCAGTTCTTC
CDR3aa: CSARDPGAGARQFF